The 30 T cell receptor beta chains presented below share a single source sample, sequenced in a study of response to subunit inactivated influenza vaccine. TCRdb re-called the RT-PCR reads through MiXCR, storing one row per CDR3 protein. Among 450,000 to 500,000 distinct CDR3 sequences listed, roughly 11% were seen once. Material: PBMCs from blood, obtained 40 to 50 days after vaccination. The source is a man aged 45-65 years who received an inactivated influenza vaccine.

This sequence joins TRBV20-1 and TRBJ2-1; 8 bases align to TRBD2. CDR1 is DFQATT, CDR2 SNEGSKA, per germline (reference sequence). Germline trimming cut 5 bases from V and 4 bases from J; bases unmatched to any gene: 4. The CDR3 is 13 amino acids. The CDR3: CSAGSGNYNEQFF. The CDR3 DNA sequence: TGCAGTGCTGGTAGCGGGAATTACAATGAGCAGTTCTTC.

This clonotype was observed at least ten times. This rearrangement joins TRBV4-3 to TRBJ2-6, with D hard to call. CDR1 and CDR2 from the germline V gene are LGHNA and YSLEER. The CDR3 covers 17 residues. Trimming removed 0 bases at V and 1 base at J, with 10 bases between. The CDR3 DNA reads TGCGCCAGCAGCCAAGATTGGGCGACTTCTGGGGCCAACGTCCTGACTTTC. Translated, it gives CASSQDWATSGANVLTF.

This clonotype appeared a few times. The chain joins TRBV20-1 to TRBJ2-7; 10 bases agree with TRBD2. With 1 base clipped from V and 4 bases from J, the junction kept 10 bases outside the gene matches. This CDR3 has 16 amino acids. Germline V gene lookup returns CDR1 DFQATT and CDR2 SNEGSKA (reference sequence). The CDR3 DNA is TGCAGTGCTAGAGGCGCAACTAGCGGGAAACCATACGAGCAGTACTTC. It translates to CSARGATSGKPYEQYF.

This clonotype has only a few counts. The V gene is TRBV20-1, the J gene TRBJ2-2; no firm D call. Germline CDR1 DFQATT, CDR2 SNEGSKA (reference sequence). CDR3 length: 13 residues. V lost 3 bases to trimming and J lost 2 bases, with 7 bases between them. CDR3 bases: TGCAGTGCTAGCCCCCATAACACCGGGGAGCTGTTTTTT. It encodes CSASPHNTGELFF.

This clonotype was seen ten or more times. The chain is built from TRBV29-1 and TRBJ1-5; tentative D call: TRBD1 (5 bases). The CDR3 consists of 13 residues. Trimming took off 4 bases at V and 2 bases at J, with 9 bases between the two ends. Germline V lookup: CDR1 SQVTM, CDR2 ANQGSEA. The CDR3 here is CSVGQGGNQPQHF. As DNA, the CDR3 is TGCAGCGTTGGGCAGGGTGGCAATCAGCCCCAGCATTTT.

This clonotype has only a few counts. V gene TRBV5-1 combines with J gene TRBJ2-2; TRBD1 might be the D (6 bases). CDR3 length: 14 amino acids. Trimming shortened V by 4 bases and J by 5 bases, and 12 bases separated the two germline ends. The V gene's germline CDR1 is SGHRS and CDR2 YFSETQ. CDR3 sequence: CASSTGQRTGELFF. The DNA for the CDR3 is TGCGCCAGCAGCACCGGACAGAGGACCGGGGAGCTGTTTTTT.

In this sample, this clonotype turned up a few times. The CDR3 DNA sequence: TGCAGTGCTAAGGGACCCTACACCGGGGAGCTGTTTTTT. Protein product: CSAKGPYTGELFF. The J gene is TRBJ2-2, the V gene TRBV20-1; D is tentatively TRBD1 or TRBD2 (5 bases each). Germline loops: CDR1 DFQATT, CDR2 SNEGSKA (reference sequence). The CDR3 loop spans 13 amino acids. V was clipped by 4 bases and J by 3 bases, with 9 bases between them.

This clonotype was found a few times. This chain connects TRBV14 to TRBJ2-7, with D possibly TRBD2 on 5 matching bases. V was shortened by 3 bases and J by 7 bases, with 16 bases between the two germline ends. The CDR3 loop spans 14 amino acids. Germline lookup yields CDR1 SGHDN and CDR2 FVKESK. The CDR3 loop is CASSQQTSRGEQYF. CDR3 sequence (DNA): TGTGCCAGCAGCCAGCAAACGTCCCGAGGGGAGCAGTACTTC.

The V and J genes are TRBV12-3 or TRBV12-4 and TRBJ2-7; D possibly corresponds to TRBD2 (5 bases). Trimming stripped 8 bases from V and 3 bases from J, with 14 bases between. This CDR3 is built from 13 residues. CDR3 in amino acids: CASSFGDFYEQYF. In nucleotides, the CDR3 is TGTGCCAGCTCCTTCGGGGATTTCTACGAGCAGTACTTC.

As concerns this clonotype: A much larger clone is a single base away; this may be a read error. The chain joins TRBV12-3 or TRBV12-4 to TRBJ2-7; perhaps D is TRBD1 or TRBD2 (7 bases each). The CDR3 consists of 13 residues. Trimming shortened V by 5 bases and J by 12 bases, and 20 bases separated the two germline ends. CDR3 loop: CASSDRQGGWRYF. CDR3 coding DNA: TGTGCCAGCAGTGATAGACAGGGAGGGTGGCGGTACTTC.

This clonotype was found a few times. The chain carries TRBV15 and TRBJ2-5; 7 bases line up with TRBD1. With V trimmed by 3 bases and J by 1 base, 5 bases remained unmatched. Looked up from germline, CDR1 is LNHNV and CDR2 is YYDKDF (reference sequence). The CDR3 runs 15 residues. CDR3 coding DNA: TGTGCCACCAGCAGCACCCGGACAGGCCAAGAGACCCAGTACTTC. Residues: CATSSTRTGQETQYF.

In its sample, this clonotype was seen many times. This chain links TRBV5-1 with TRBJ2-7; D is ambiguous. CDR1 and CDR2 from the germline V gene are SGHRS and YFSETQ. The CDR3 spans 16 residues. Deletions cut 4 bases from V and 5 bases from J, with 22 bases between. The CDR3 here is CASSLDGLSRSDEQYF. The CDR3 bases are TGCGCCAGCAGCCTTGACGGGTTATCCCGCTCGGACGAGCAGTACTTC.

The CDR3 reads CSASRGVGGDTQYF. Here the CDR3 DNA reads TGCAGTGCTAGTAGGGGGGTCGGAGGAGATACGCAGTATTTT. The chain combines TRBV20-1 with TRBJ2-3; TRBD1 or TRBD2 may be the D gene (6 bases each). The CDR3 runs to 14 residues. V lost 3 bases and J lost 5, with 15 bases in between. Germline values: CDR1 DFQATT, CDR2 SNEGSKA (reference sequence).

This clonotype was seen more than once but under ten times. The chain recombines TRBV20-1 with TRBJ2-5; TRBD1 agrees at 9 bases. V shed 0 bases and J 2 bases; nucleotides not matched to a gene: 7. The CDR3 runs 16 residues. The germline gives CDR1 DFQATT, CDR2 SNEGSKA (reference sequence). Here the CDR3 DNA reads TGCAGTGCTAGAGATCCTGGGACAGGGAGTCAAGAGACCCAGTACTTC. Amino acid sequence: CSARDPGTGSQETQYF.

The V call is TRBV12-5, the J call TRBJ2-3; D call uncertain. The CDR3 sequence is 9 residues long. The germline V gene has CDR1 LGHNT and CDR2 FRNRAP. Trimming took off 8 bases at V and 15 bases at J, with 12 bases between the two ends. CDR3 amino acids: CASRPRVYF. CDR3 coding DNA: TGTGCTAGTCGCCCCCGGGTCTATTTT.

This clonotype was found a few times. The gene calls are TRBV20-1 and TRBJ2-3, with TRBD2 matching over 8 bases. This CDR3 is built from 16 residues. Germline loops: CDR1 DFQATT, CDR2 SNEGSKA (reference sequence). The V gene end was trimmed by 0 bases and the J gene end by 0 bases; junction bases not matched to a gene: 5. CDR3 residues: CSARDSGTRSTDTQYF. Written as DNA, the CDR3 is TGCAGTGCTAGAGATTCCGGGACTAGGAGCACAGATACGCAGTATTTT.

Turning to this clonotype: The junction departs from germline at one end; a sequencing error may be responsible. The chain has TRBV5-1 and TRBJ2-3; TRBD2 aligns across 10 bases. CDR1 and CDR2 from the germline V gene are SGHRS and YFSETQ. CDR3 length equals 15 residues. CDR3 protein: CASTLGASGGDTQYF. The CDR3 DNA reads TGCGCCAGCACCTTGGGGGCTAGCGGGGGAGATACGCAGTATTTT.

The rearrangement uses TRBV24-1 and TRBJ2-2; TRBD2 aligns across 7 bases. CDR3 length equals 16 residues. In germline, CDR1 is KGHDR, CDR2 SFDVKD. V trimming: 1 base; J trimming: 3 bases; junction bases outside the gene matches: 4. CDR3 region: CATSDFMGGDTGELFF. DNA of the CDR3: TGTGCCACCAGTGATTTCATGGGAGGGGACACCGGGGAGCTGTTTTTT.

The sample holds many counts of this clonotype. V usage is TRBV4-2 and J usage is TRBJ1-6; D unresolved. CDR1 is LGHNA and CDR2 is YNFKEQ in the germline V gene. Trimming removed 0 bases at V and 4 bases at J, with 7 bases between. The CDR3 totals 15 residues. The CDR3 loop reads CASSQDWVYNSPLHF. Here the CDR3 DNA reads TGTGCCAGCAGCCAAGATTGGGTTTATAATTCACCCCTCCACTTT.

The rearrangement links TRBV10-3 to TRBJ2-7, with D perhaps TRBD1 (5 bases). Trimming took off 4 bases at V and 3 bases at J, with 16 bases between the two ends. CDR3 size: 15 residues. CDR1 ENHRY and CDR2 SYGVKD come from the germline V gene. The CDR3: CAISGGVGADYEQYF. The CDR3 region has the DNA TGTGCCATCAGTGGTGGTGTAGGGGCCGACTACGAGCAGTACTTC.

The sample holds many counts of this clonotype. CDR3 nucleotides: TGCGCCAGCAGCACGGGACTAGCGGGCTACAATGAGCAGTTCTTC. It translates to CASSTGLAGYNEQFF. The chain uses TRBV5-1 and TRBJ2-1, with 12 bases identical to TRBD2. J lost 3 bases, V lost 4 bases, and 2 bases had no gene match. Germline assignment: CDR1 SGHRS and CDR2 YFSETQ. This CDR3 has 15 amino acids.

This chain connects TRBV5-5 to TRBJ2-3; tentatively, D is TRBD1 (5 bases). V lost 1 base and J lost 2, with 20 bases in between. CDR1 SGHKS and CDR2 YYEKEE come from the germline V gene (reference sequence). This CDR3 has 18 amino acids. The CDR3 DNA reads TGTGCCAGCAGCTTGTATTACCAGGGTTTACCCCCCACAGATACGCAGTATTTT. This codes for CASSLYYQGLPPTDTQYF. Filled out from reference TRBV5-5 and TRBJ2-3, the complete variable domain reads DAGVTQSPTHLIKTRGQQVTLRCSPISGHKSVSWYQQVLGQGPQFIFQYYEKEERGRGNFPDRFSARQFPNYSSELNVNALLLGDSALYLCASSLYYQGLPPTDTQYFGPGTRLTVL.

This clonotype occurred a few times. The chain recombines TRBV7-9 with TRBJ2-1; 9 nucleotides match TRBD2. The CDR3 contains 16 residues. Germline CDR1 SEHNR, CDR2 FQNEAQ (reference sequence). Trimming took 6 bases from V and 5 from J; bases not matched to a gene: 11. The CDR3 bases are TGTGCCAGCAGGGGTTCCGGGACTAGCTTCCACAATGAGCAGTTCTTC. As protein: CASRGSGTSFHNEQFF.

Ten or more counts support this clonotype. V usage is TRBV29-1 and J usage is TRBJ2-7, with TRBD2 as a possible D gene (5 bases). The ends were cut back, 5 bases at V and 4 bases at J, with 12 bases in the middle. Germline-derived CDR1 and CDR2 are SQVTM and ANQGSEA. The CDR3 totals 12 residues. CDR3 sequence: CSVPGTGYEQYF. The CDR3 DNA is TGCAGCGTTCCGGGAACTGGTTACGAGCAGTACTTC.

The DNA for the CDR3 is TGTGCCACCAGTGATGGAGGGTCCTCCTACGAGCAGTACTTC. This encodes CATSDGGSSYEQYF. The rearrangement uses TRBV24-1 and TRBJ2-7; possible D gene TRBD2, 6 bases. The CDR3 is 14 residues long. The V and J ends lost 3 bases and 0 bases respectively, with 8 bases between them. Germline assignment: CDR1 KGHDR and CDR2 SFDVKD.

The genes are TRBV20-1 and TRBJ2-2, with 10 bases that match TRBD2. The germline V gene encodes CDR1 DFQATT and CDR2 SNEGSKA (reference sequence). The CDR3 has 19 amino acids. V lost 3 bases and J lost 0; bases outside the gene matches: 13. CDR3 amino acids: CSARDRRVAGGTNTGELFF. CDR3 sequence (DNA): TGCAGTGCTAGGGATAGGAGGGTAGCGGGGGGTACGAACACCGGGGAGCTGTTTTTT.

The gene calls are TRBV18 and TRBJ2-1, with 9 bases lining up with TRBD2. This CDR3 has 16 residues. Germline V gene data show CDR1 as KGHSH and CDR2 as LQKENI. V lost 6 bases and J lost 7; bases outside the gene matches: 13. CDR3 nucleotide sequence: TGTGCCAGCTCCACCACGCCTAGCGGGGTGACTAATGAGCAGTTCTTC. It yields the protein CASSTTPSGVTNEQFF. Together with reference TRBV18 and TRBJ2-1, the CDR3 gives the full variable domain: NAGVMQNPRHLVRRRGQEARLRCSPMKGHSHVYWYRQLPEEGLKFMVYLQKENIIDESGMPKERFSAEFPKEGPSILRIQQVVRGDSAAYFCASSTTPSGVTNEQFFGPGTRLTVL.

In its sample, this clonotype was seen a few times. The J gene is TRBJ1-3, the V gene TRBV5-8; D gene unclear. CDR1 and CDR2 from the germline V gene are SGHTS and YDEGEE. The V gene lost 1 base and the J gene lost 1 base, with 3 bases spanning the gap. The CDR3 totals 13 residues. CDR3 sequence reads: CASSLKSGNTIYF. In DNA form, the CDR3 reads TGTGCCAGCAGCTTGAAGTCTGGAAACACCATATATTTT.

In this sample, this clonotype turned up a few times. The genes are TRBV7-2 and TRBJ1-2; 7 nucleotides match TRBD1. CDR3 length: 12 residues. V lost 5 bases and J lost 5; bases outside the gene matches: 2. Looked up from germline, CDR1 is SGHTA and CDR2 is FQGNSA. CDR3 residues: CASSGQVYGYTF. The CDR3 DNA reads as TGTGCCAGCAGCGGACAGGTATATGGCTACACCTTC.

The sample holds many counts of this clonotype. V and J are TRBV5-1 and TRBJ2-1, with TRBD2 identical over 9 bases. Germline-derived CDR1 and CDR2 are SGHRS and YFSETQ. CDR3 size: 17 residues. J gave up 5 bases and V 0 bases, and 9 bases lay outside the gene matches. The CDR3 DNA is TGCGCCAGCAGCTTGGCGGGACTAGCACTCGCCCACAATGAGCAGTTCTTC. This translates into CASSLAGLALAHNEQFF.